This passage covers 17 T cell receptor beta chains from one sample sequenced in a study of T cell responses to AZD1222 COVID-19 vaccine. Clones were sequenced by immunoSEQ multiplex PCR, and TCRdb holds only the in-frame ones, with some missing. This table has over 50,000 clones, roughly four fifths appearing once. The sequences come from peripheral blood, collected 28 days after the second AZD1222 dose. These receptors all stem from an adult who received the AZD1222 COVID-19 vaccine.

The chain recombines TRBV14 with TRBJ1-4, with D perhaps TRBD1 (5 bases). CDR3 length: 13 residues. V was shortened by 3 bases and J by 8 bases, with 10 bases between the two germline ends. Germline V gene lookup returns CDR1 SGHDN and CDR2 FVKESK. The CDR3 DNA is TGTGCCAGCAGCCAGTGGGGGGTCGAAAAACTGTTTTTT. Its protein product is CASSQWGVEKLFF.

The chain carries TRBV12-3 or TRBV12-4 and TRBJ1-2; D unresolved. Between the trimmed V and J ends, which lost 4 bases and 2 bases, there was a span of 8 bases. The CDR3 is made up of 13 amino acids. CDR3: CASSSSTNYGYTF. Here the CDR3 DNA reads TGTGCCAGCAGTTCGTCGACCAACTATGGCTACACCTTC.

The genes are TRBV4-1 and TRBJ2-2; 8 bases fit TRBD2. The ends lost 0 bases at V and 5 bases at J; junction bases unmatched: 8. The germline V gene encodes CDR1 MGHRA and CDR2 YSYEKL. This CDR3 region has 17 residues. CDR3: CASSQDVSGSRTGELFF. CDR3 nucleotide sequence: TGCGCCAGCAGCCAAGATGTAAGCGGGAGTAGGACCGGGGAGCTGTTTTTT.

V gene TRBV5-1 combines with J gene TRBJ2-1, with a tentative D call TRBD2 (5 bases). The CDR3 has 16 residues. Germline loops: CDR1 SGHRS, CDR2 YFSETQ. V was pared by 0 bases and J by 0 bases, with 10 bases between. The CDR3 DNA reads TGCGCCAGCAGCTTGGTGCGGAGGAGCTCCTACAATGAGCAGTTCTTC. Amino acid sequence: CASSLVRRSSYNEQFF.

Only a few counts were recorded for this clone. The CDR3 region has the DNA TGTGCCAGCAGCTTAGTTACCGGGGAGCTGTTTTTT. Its protein product is CASSLVTGELFF. The chain joins TRBV7-9 to TRBJ2-2; D not resolved. Trimming removed 1 base from V and 5 bases from J, with 2 bases in between. The CDR3 is 12 amino acids. Germline lookup yields CDR1 SEHNR and CDR2 FQNEAQ (reference sequence).

The J gene is TRBJ1-6, the V gene TRBV30; 9 nucleotides match TRBD1. Germline loops: CDR1 GTSNPN, CDR2 SVGIG (reference sequence). V lost 5 bases, J lost 9 bases, and 8 bases stayed unmatched. The CDR3 sequence is 14 residues long. The DNA of the CDR3 is TGTGCCTGGGCCGGGACAGGGAAAGGTTCACCCCTCCACTTT. It translates to CAWAGTGKGSPLHF. Supplemented by reference TRBV30 and TRBJ1-6, the full variable domain reads SQTIHQWPATLVQPVGSPLSLECTVEGTSNPNLYWYRQAAGRGLQLLFYSVGIGQISSEVPQNLSASRPQDRQFILSSKKLLLSDSGFYLCAWAGTGKGSPLHFGNGTRLTVT.

This clone was picked up one time. The chain uses TRBV9 and TRBJ2-1, with D possibly TRBD2 on 5 matching bases. Germline assignment: CDR1 SGDLS and CDR2 YYNGEE. There are 16 residues in the CDR3. V lost 0 bases to trimming and J lost 8 bases, with 18 bases between them. The CDR3, as DNA: TGTGCCAGCAGCGTAGTGGGCGGGCCGCCGGCGGATGAGCAGTTCTTC. It codes for CASSVVGGPPADEQFF.

The chain links TRBV30 to TRBJ2-7; D is uncertain. This CDR3 is 15 amino acids long. Trimming removed 2 bases from V and 0 bases from J, with 14 bases in between. CDR1 and CDR2 (germline): GTSNPN, SVGIG (reference sequence). In DNA form, the CDR3 reads TGTGCCTGGAGTCCACTGGACGCGAGCTCCTACGAGCAGTACTTC. The encoded protein is CAWSPLDASSYEQYF.

The chain joins TRBV5-6 to TRBJ2-3, with D unclear. CDR3 length equals 16 residues. CDR1 and CDR2 (germline): SGHDT, YYEEEE. V was pared by 2 bases and J by 2 bases, with 15 bases between. DNA of the CDR3: TGTGCCAGCAGCTTTAGTGCCAGCAGATACACAGATACGCAGTATTTT. Protein product: CASSFSASRYTDTQYF. The variable domain in full, with the rest retrieved from reference TRBV5-6 and TRBJ2-3, is DAGVTQSPTHLIKTRGQQVTLRCSPKSGHDTVSWYQQALGQGPQFIFQYYEEEERQRGNFPDRFSGHQFPNYSSELNVNALLLGDSALYLCASSFSASRYTDTQYFGPGTRLTVL.

This clone came up once. The J gene is TRBJ2-2, the V gene TRBV9; 11 bases fit TRBD2. There are 16 residues in the CDR3. J gave up 3 bases and V 2 bases, and 3 bases lay outside the gene matches. Germline V CDR1 and CDR2: SGDLS, YYNGEE. Here the CDR3 DNA reads TGTGCCAGCAGCGTGGGGACTAGCGGAGACACCGGGGAGCTGTTTTTT. Encoded protein: CASSVGTSGDTGELFF. Combining the CDR3 with reference TRBV9 and TRBJ2-2 gives the whole variable domain DSGVTQTPKHLITATGQRVTLRCSPRSGDLSVYWYQQSLDQGLQFLIQYYNGEERAKGNILERFSAQQFPDLHSELNLSSLELGDSALYFCASSVGTSGDTGELFFGEGSRLTVL.

CDR3 bases: TGTGCCAGTAGTCCGAAACTAGGATCGCGGGACAATGAGCAGTTCTTC. Its translation: CASSPKLGSRDNEQFF. The V gene is TRBV19, the J gene TRBJ2-1; D might be TRBD2 (5 bases). Germline CDR1 reads LNHDA; CDR2 reads SQIVND (reference sequence). The length of the CDR3 is 16 residues. With 5 bases removed from V and 5 bases from J, the gap between germline ends came to 19 bases.

The chain is built from TRBV11-3 and TRBJ2-2, with D unresolved. Germline assignment: CDR1 SGHNT and CDR2 YENEEA. CDR3 length: 14 residues. V shed 4 bases and J shed 6 bases, with 12 bases lying between them. The CDR3 nucleotides are TGTGCCAGCAGCTCTAGAGGTGGAGCCGGGGAGCTGTTTTTT. Protein product: CASSSRGGAGELFF.

The rearrangement uses TRBV4-1 and TRBJ1-1; tentatively, D is TRBD1 (5 bases). Trimming shortened V by 4 bases and J by 1 base, and 16 bases separated the two germline ends. The CDR3 runs 16 residues. The V gene's germline CDR1 is MGHRA and CDR2 YSYEKL. The chain's CDR3 is CASSRIEGRRNTEAFF. For the CDR3, the DNA is TGCGCCAGCAGCCGCATTGAGGGACGGCGGAACACTGAAGCTTTCTTT.

V usage is TRBV12-3 or TRBV12-4 and J usage is TRBJ2-7; 7 bases are shared with TRBD1. This CDR3 is 13 amino acids long. The junction had 5 bases not matched to a gene; V was cut back by 3 bases and J by 6 bases. CDR3 residues: CASSLKGASEQYF. In nucleotides, the CDR3 is TGTGCCAGCAGTTTGAAGGGGGCAAGCGAGCAGTACTTC.

The gene calls are TRBV5-1 and TRBJ1-1; D gene uncertain. Germline CDR1 reads SGHRS; CDR2 reads YFSETQ. The CDR3 sequence is 13 residues long. Between the trimmed V and J ends, which lost 0 bases and 0 bases, there was a span of 3 bases. CDR3 nucleotides: TGCGCCAGCAGCTTGGCGGTGAACACTGAAGCTTTCTTT. Translation gives CASSLAVNTEAFF.

V and J are TRBV2 and TRBJ2-7; possible D gene TRBD2, 6 bases. In germline, CDR1 is SNHLY, CDR2 FYNNEI. CDR3 length: 15 amino acids. The V and J ends lost 8 bases and 0 bases respectively, with 17 bases between them. The CDR3 DNA is TGTGCCAGCGATGCGGTAGCGGCTTCCTCCTACGAGCAGTACTTC. Translated, it gives CASDAVAASSYEQYF.

The V call is TRBV6-5, the J call TRBJ2-7; D might be TRBD2 (6 bases). The CDR3 runs 13 residues. CDR1 is MNHEY and CDR2 is SVGAGI in the germline V gene. V dropped 0 bases and J dropped 7 bases, with 10 bases sitting between them. The CDR3 coding sequence is TGTGCCAGCAGTTACTCCCACGGGAGAGAGCAGTACTTC. Translation gives CASSYSHGREQYF.